This note documents a single TCR beta chain sequence. Its specificity is not known. Researchers ran the PCR with 60 Vbeta and 13 Jbeta primers. Sequencing was performed with immunoSEQ multiplex PCR; in TCRdb, only in-frame clones are kept and a portion is missing. The repertoire holds roughly 120,000 clones, with around 80% as singletons. This specimen belongs to a study of cytomegalovirus exposure and HLA in healthy donors. Findings of the study overall: In a later analysis, across HLA loci, associated TCR counts were highest for DRB1, lowest for HLA-C.

The germline gives CDR1 SGHAT, CDR2 FQNNGV. The length of the CDR3 is 12 residues. V lost 5 bases to trimming and J lost 5 bases, with 9 bases between them. V and J are TRBV11-2 and TRBJ1-1; D unclear. The sample comprised PBMCs. The receptor was isolated from a middle-aged man in good health and CMV-seronegative. This CDR3 is CASSNGGTEAFF. DNA for the CDR3: TGTGCCAGCAGCAATGGAGGGACTGAAGCTTTCTTT.